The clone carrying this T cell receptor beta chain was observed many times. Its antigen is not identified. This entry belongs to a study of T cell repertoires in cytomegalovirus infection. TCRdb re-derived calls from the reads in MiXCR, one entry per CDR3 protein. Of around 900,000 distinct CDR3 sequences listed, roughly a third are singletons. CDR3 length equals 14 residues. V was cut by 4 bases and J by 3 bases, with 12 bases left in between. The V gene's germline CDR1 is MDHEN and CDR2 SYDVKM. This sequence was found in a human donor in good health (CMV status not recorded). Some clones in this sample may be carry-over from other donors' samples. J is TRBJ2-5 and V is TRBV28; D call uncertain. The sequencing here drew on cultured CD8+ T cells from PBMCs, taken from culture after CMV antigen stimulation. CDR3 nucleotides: TGTGCCAGCAGTTCTGACCACGGCAAAGAGACCCAGTACTTC. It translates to CASSSDHGKETQYF.